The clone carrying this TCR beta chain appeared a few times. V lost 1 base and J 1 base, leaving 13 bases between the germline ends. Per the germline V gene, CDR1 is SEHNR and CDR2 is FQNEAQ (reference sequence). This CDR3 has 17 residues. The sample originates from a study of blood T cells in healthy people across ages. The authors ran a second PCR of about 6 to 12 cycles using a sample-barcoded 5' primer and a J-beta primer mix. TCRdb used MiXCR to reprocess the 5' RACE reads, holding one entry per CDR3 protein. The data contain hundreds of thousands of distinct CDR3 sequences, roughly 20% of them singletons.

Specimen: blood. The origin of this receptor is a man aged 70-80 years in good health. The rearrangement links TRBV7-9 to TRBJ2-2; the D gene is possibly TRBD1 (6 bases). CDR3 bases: TGTGCCAGCAGCTTAGAAACAGGGTCTGTGAACACCGGGGAGCTGTTTTTT. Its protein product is CASSLETGSVNTGELFF.